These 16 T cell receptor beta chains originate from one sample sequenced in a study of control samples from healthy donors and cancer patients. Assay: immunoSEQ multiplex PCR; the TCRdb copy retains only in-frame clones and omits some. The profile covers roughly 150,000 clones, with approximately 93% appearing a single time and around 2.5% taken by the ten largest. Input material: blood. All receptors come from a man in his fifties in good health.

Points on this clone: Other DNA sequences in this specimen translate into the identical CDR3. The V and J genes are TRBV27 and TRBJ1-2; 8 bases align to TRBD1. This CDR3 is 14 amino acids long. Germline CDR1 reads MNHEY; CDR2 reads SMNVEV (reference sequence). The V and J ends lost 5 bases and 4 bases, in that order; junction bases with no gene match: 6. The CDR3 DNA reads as TGTGCCAGCAGTGCGCGGACAGGGTTCTATGGCTACACCTTC. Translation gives CASSARTGFYGYTF.

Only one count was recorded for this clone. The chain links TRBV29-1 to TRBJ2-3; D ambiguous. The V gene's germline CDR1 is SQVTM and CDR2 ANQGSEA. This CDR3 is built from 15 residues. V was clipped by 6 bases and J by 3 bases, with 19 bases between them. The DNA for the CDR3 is TGCAGCGTCGTTCGAGGAATCGGTAATACAGATACGCAGTATTTT. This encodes CSVVRGIGNTDTQYF.

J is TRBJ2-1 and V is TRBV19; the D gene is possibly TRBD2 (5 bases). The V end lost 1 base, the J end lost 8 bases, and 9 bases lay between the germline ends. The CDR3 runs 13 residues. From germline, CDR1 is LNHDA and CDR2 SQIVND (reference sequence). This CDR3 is CASSIVGGYEQFF. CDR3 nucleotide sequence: TGTGCCAGTAGTATAGTAGGCGGGTATGAGCAGTTCTTC.

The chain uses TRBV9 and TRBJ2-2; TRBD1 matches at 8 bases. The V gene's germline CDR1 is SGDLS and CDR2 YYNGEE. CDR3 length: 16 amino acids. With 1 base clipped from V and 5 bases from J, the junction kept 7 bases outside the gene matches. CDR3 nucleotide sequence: TGTGCCAGCAGCGTAACGACAGGGGTAGAAACCGGGGAGCTGTTTTTT. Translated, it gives CASSVTTGVETGELFF.

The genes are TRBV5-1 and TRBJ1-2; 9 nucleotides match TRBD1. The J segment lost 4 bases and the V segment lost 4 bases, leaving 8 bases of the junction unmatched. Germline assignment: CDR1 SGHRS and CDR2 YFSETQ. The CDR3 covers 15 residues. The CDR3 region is CASSTGQGRTYGYTF. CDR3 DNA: TGCGCCAGCAGCACGGGACAGGGTAGGACCTATGGCTACACCTTC. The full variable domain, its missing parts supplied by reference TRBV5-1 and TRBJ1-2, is KAGVTQTPRYLIKTRGQQVTLSCSPISGHRSVSWYQQTPGQGLQFLFEYFSETQRNKGNFPGRFSGRQFSNSRSEMNVSTLELGDSALYLCASSTGQGRTYGYTFGSGTRLTVV.

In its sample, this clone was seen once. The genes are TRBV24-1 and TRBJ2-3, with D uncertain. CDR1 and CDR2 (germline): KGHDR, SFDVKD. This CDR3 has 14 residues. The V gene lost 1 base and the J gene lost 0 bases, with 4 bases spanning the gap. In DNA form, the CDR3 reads TGTGCCACCAGTGATTTCTCTAGCACAGATACGCAGTATTTT. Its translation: CATSDFSSTDTQYF.

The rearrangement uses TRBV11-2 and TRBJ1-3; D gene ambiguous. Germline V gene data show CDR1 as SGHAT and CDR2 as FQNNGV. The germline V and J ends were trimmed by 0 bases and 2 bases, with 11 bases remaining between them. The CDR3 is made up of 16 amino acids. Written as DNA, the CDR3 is TGTGCCAGCAGCTTAGATAGCCTGGGAACTGGAAACACCATATATTTT. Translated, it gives CASSLDSLGTGNTIYF.

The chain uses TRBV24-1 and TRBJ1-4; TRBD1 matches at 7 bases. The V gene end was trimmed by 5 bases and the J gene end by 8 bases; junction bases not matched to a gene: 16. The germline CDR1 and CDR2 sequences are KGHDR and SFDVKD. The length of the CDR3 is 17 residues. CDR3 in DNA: TGTGCCACCAGTGGATCCACCGGACAGGCACTTGGCGAAAAACTGTTTTTT. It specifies CATSGSTGQALGEKLFF.

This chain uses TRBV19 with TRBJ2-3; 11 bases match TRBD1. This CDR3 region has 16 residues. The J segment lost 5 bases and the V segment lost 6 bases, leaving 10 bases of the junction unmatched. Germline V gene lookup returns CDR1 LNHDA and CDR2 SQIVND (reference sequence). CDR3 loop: CASSKPRTGGIDTQYF. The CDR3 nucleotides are TGTGCCAGTAGCAAGCCAAGGACAGGGGGCATAGATACGCAGTATTTT.

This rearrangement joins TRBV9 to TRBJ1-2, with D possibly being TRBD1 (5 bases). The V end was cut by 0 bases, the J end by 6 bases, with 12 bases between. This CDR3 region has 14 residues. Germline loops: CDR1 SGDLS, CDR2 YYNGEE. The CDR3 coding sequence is TGTGCCAGCAGCGTAGGCGGCAGGGTGGATGGCTACACCTTC. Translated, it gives CASSVGGRVDGYTF.

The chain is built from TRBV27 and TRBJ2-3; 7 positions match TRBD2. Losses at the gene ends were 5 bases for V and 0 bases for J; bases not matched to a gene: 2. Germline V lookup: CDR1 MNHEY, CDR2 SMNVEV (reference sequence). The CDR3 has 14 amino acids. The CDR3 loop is CASSTTSSTDTQYF. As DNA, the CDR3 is TGTGCCAGCAGTACGACTAGCAGCACAGATACGCAGTATTTT.

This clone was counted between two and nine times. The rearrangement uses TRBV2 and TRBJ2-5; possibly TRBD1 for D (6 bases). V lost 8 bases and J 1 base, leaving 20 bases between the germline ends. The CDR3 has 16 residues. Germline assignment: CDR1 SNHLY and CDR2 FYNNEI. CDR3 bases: TGTGCCAGCGGGGGCGGAGATCCCGGGACCCAAGAGACCCAGTACTTC. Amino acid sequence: CASGGGDPGTQETQYF.

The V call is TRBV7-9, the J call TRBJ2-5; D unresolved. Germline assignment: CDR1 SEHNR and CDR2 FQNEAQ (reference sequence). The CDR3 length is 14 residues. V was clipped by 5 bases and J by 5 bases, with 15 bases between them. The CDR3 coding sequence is TGTGCCAGCAGCCGTGATAGCCGGATCGAGACCCAGTACTTC. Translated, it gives CASSRDSRIETQYF.

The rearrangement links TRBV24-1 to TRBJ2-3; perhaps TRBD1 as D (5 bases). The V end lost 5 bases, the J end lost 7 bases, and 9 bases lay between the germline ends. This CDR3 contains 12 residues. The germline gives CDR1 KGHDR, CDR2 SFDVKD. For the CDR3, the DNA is TGTGCCACCAGTGTTGGGGCAAATACGCAGTATTTT. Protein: CATSVGANTQYF.

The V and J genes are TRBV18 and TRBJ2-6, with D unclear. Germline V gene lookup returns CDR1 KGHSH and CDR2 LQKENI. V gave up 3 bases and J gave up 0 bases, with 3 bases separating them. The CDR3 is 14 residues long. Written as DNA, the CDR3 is TGTGCCAGCTCACCTACCTCTGGGGCCAACGTCCTGACTTTC. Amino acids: CASSPTSGANVLTF.

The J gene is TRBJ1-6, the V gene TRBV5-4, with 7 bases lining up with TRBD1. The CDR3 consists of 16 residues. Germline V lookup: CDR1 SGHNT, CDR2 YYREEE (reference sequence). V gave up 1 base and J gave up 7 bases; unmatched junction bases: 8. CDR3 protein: CASSLSGKGANSPLHF. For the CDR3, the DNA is TGTGCCAGCAGCTTGAGTGGAAAGGGGGCAAATTCACCCCTCCACTTT.